The 21 T cell receptor beta chains given below trace back to one sample, sequenced in a study of response to subunit inactivated influenza vaccine. TCRdb reprocessed the RT-PCR reads via MiXCR and lists one record per CDR3 protein. The sample contains over 800,000 distinct CDR3 sequences, around 20% of which appear only once. The sample here was PBMCs from blood, taken roughly 5 days after vaccination. The receptors come from a man aged 50-60 years who received an inactivated influenza vaccine.

This CDR3 reads CAFSLLAGPRVRTDTQYF. The DNA of the CDR3 is TGTGCCTTCAGTTTATTAGCGGGACCACGGGTTAGAACAGATACGCAGTATTTT. This chain links TRBV12-3 or TRBV12-4 with TRBJ2-3, with TRBD2 matching over 8 bases. The CDR3 spans 18 residues. With V trimmed by 11 bases and J by 3 bases, 22 bases remained unmatched.

This clonotype was detected only a few times. J is TRBJ2-3 and V is TRBV12-3 or TRBV12-4; D is undetermined. V gave up 3 bases and J gave up 3 bases, with 13 bases separating them. The CDR3 contains 15 residues. The CDR3 region has the DNA TGTGCCAGCAGTTTTTCTGGATTAGGGACAGATACGCAGTATTTT. Translation gives CASSFSGLGTDTQYF.

This clonotype was picked up many times. For the CDR3, the DNA is TGTGCCAGCAGCCGGGGACTAGCATCCTACAATGAGCAGTTCTTC. It codes for CASSRGLASYNEQFF. The chain is built from TRBV7-2 and TRBJ2-1; 9 bases are shared with TRBD2. This CDR3 region has 15 residues. Germline lookup yields CDR1 SGHTA and CDR2 FQGNSA. V shed 5 bases, J shed 1 base, and the junction held 3 bases outside the gene matches. Complete variable domain (other parts from reference TRBV7-2 and TRBJ2-1): GAGVSQSPSNKVTEKGKDVELRCDPISGHTALYWYRQSLGQGLEFLIYFQGNSAPDKSGLPSDRFSAERTGGSVSTLTIQRTQQEDSAVYLCASSRGLASYNEQFFGPGTRLTVL.

Many counts were recorded for this clonotype. The chain employs TRBV12-3 or TRBV12-4 and TRBJ2-3; TRBD2 agrees at 11 bases. The ends lost 5 bases at V and 5 bases at J; junction bases unmatched: 3. CDR3 length: 14 residues. CDR3 loop: CASSATSGEDTQYF. The CDR3 DNA sequence: TGTGCCAGCAGTGCGACTAGCGGGGAAGATACGCAGTATTTT.

This clonotype occurred a few times. The V call is TRBV6-2 or TRBV6-3, the J call TRBJ2-3; TRBD1 is a possible D gene (5 bases). CDR3 length: 14 amino acids. V gave up 7 bases and J gave up 1 base, with 12 bases separating them. Per the germline V gene, CDR1 is MNHEY and CDR2 is SVGEGT. The CDR3 protein is CASTRDSGTDTQYF. CDR3 nucleotide sequence: TGTGCCAGCACCAGGGATTCGGGCACAGATACGCAGTATTTT.

The chain couples TRBV29-1 to TRBJ1-2, with TRBD1 identical over 12 bases. In germline, CDR1 is SQVTM, CDR2 ANQGSEA. V shed 6 bases, J shed 6 bases, and the junction held 2 bases outside the gene matches. The CDR3 is 12 residues long. The DNA of the CDR3 is TGCAGCGTGGGGGACAGGGGGCATGGCTACACCTTC. This codes for CSVGDRGHGYTF.

The V gene is TRBV20-1, the J gene TRBJ2-7; 8 bases are a match to TRBD2. The V segment lost 3 bases and the J segment 6 bases; nucleotides outside the gene matches: 10. Germline V gives CDR1 DFQATT, CDR2 SNEGSKA (reference sequence). The CDR3 extends over 14 amino acids. In DNA, the CDR3 is TGCAGTGCTAGCTCGGGGGGGCCGCGTAGCGAGCAGTACTTC. Protein: CSASSGGPRSEQYF.

Only a few counts were recorded for this clonotype. The chain recombines TRBV28 with TRBJ2-7; a weak D match, TRBD2 (6 bases). The CDR3 is 14 residues long. Looked up from germline, CDR1 is MDHEN and CDR2 is SYDVKM. The V and J ends lost 3 bases and 2 bases respectively, with 11 bases between them. The CDR3 sequence: CASSLRGRAYEQYF. Here the CDR3 DNA reads TGTGCCAGCAGTTTGCGGGGCAGGGCCTACGAGCAGTACTTC.

Only a few counts were recorded for this clonotype. The rearrangement joins TRBV10-3 to TRBJ1-1, with D hard to call. CDR3 length: 15 amino acids. V was trimmed by 6 bases and J by 1 base, leaving 15 bases between them. Germline values: CDR1 ENHRY, CDR2 SYGVKD. The CDR3 sequence: CAIRGKGDGNTEAFF. The CDR3 DNA follows: TGTGCCATCAGGGGGAAGGGAGATGGGAACACTGAAGCTTTCTTT.

About this clonotype itself: A read error may explain this, as a much larger clone is one base away. The chain uses TRBV15 and TRBJ1-1; D is unresolved. Germline V gene lookup returns CDR1 LNHNV and CDR2 YYDKDF (reference sequence). The CDR3 is 13 amino acids. The CDR3 bases are TGTGCCACCAGCAGATTAGTTAACACTAAAGCTTTCTTT. Translated: CATSRLVNTKAFF.

Notes on this clonotype: The germline gene is not matched at one end of the junction; a read error may be the cause. This chain connects TRBV29-1 to TRBJ2-1, with TRBD2 matching 12 bases. Germline loops: CDR1 SQVTM, CDR2 ANQGSEA. The CDR3 runs 13 residues. This chain's CDR3 is CSVERTSGDEQFF. As DNA, the CDR3 is TGTAGCGTCGAACGGACTAGCGGGGATGAGCAGTTCTTC.

CDR3 sequence reads: CASSVGGPGELFF. The DNA for the CDR3 is TGTGCCAGCAGCGTAGGCGGGCCCGGGGAGCTGTTTTTT. The gene calls are TRBV9 and TRBJ2-2; a weak D match, TRBD2 (5 bases). Germline CDR1 reads SGDLS; CDR2 reads YYNGEE. There are 13 residues in the CDR3. V shed 0 bases and J shed 6 bases, with 6 bases lying between them. The full variable domain, rest sourced from reference TRBV9 and TRBJ2-2, is DSGVTQTPKHLITATGQRVTLRCSPRSGDLSVYWYQQSLDQGLQFLIQYYNGEERAKGNILERFSAQQFPDLHSELNLSSLELGDSALYFCASSVGGPGELFFGEGSRLTVL.

The J gene is TRBJ2-7, the V gene TRBV28; 8 bases agree with TRBD1. The CDR3 has 14 amino acids. After removal of 6 bases from V and 4 bases from J, the junction contained 8 bases not matched to a gene. Germline V gene sequence: CDR1 MDHEN, CDR2 SYDVKM. CDR3 sequence: CASSPQDRAYEQYF. DNA of the CDR3: TGTGCCAGCAGCCCCCAGGACAGGGCTTACGAGCAGTACTTC.

This clonotype appeared many times. The V gene is TRBV4-2, the J gene TRBJ2-7; 11 bases line up with TRBD2. Trimming at V came to 0 bases and at J to 6 bases, leaving 4 bases not matched to a gene. The V gene's germline CDR1 is LGHNA and CDR2 YNFKEQ. The length of the CDR3 is 15 residues. CDR3 coding DNA: TGTGCCAGCAGCCAAGAACTAGCGGGAGTAACCGAGCAGTACTTC. It specifies CASSQELAGVTEQYF.

This clonotype was found a few times. The chain links TRBV6-2 or TRBV6-3 to TRBJ2-5; 7 positions agree with TRBD1. V gave up 2 bases and J gave up 5 bases; unmatched junction bases: 14. Germline V gene data show CDR1 as MNHEY and CDR2 as SVGEGT. There are 17 residues in the CDR3. CDR3 DNA: TGTGCCAGCAGTTACGCCATTGGGACAGCCCCGGAGGAGACCCAGTACTTC. Translation gives CASSYAIGTAPEETQYF.

The genes are TRBV20-1 and TRBJ2-7; D not resolved. Germline assignment: CDR1 DFQATT and CDR2 SNEGSKA (reference sequence). CDR3 size: 13 residues. CDR3 protein: CSVQNPLSYEQYF. CDR3 in DNA: TGCAGCGTGCAGAACCCCCTCTCCTACGAGCAGTACTTC.

The CDR3 region is CASRDRITGGNQPQHF. The CDR3 DNA follows: TGTGCCAGCAGAGATCGGATCACAGGGGGCAATCAGCCCCAGCATTTT. The V gene is TRBV28, the J gene TRBJ1-5, with 7 nucleotides matching TRBD1. The germline V gene has CDR1 MDHEN and CDR2 SYDVKM. The CDR3 consists of 16 residues. V shed 6 bases and J 2 bases; nucleotides not matched to a gene: 10.

The rearrangement uses TRBV4-2 and TRBJ2-2; 13 bases fit TRBD2. The CDR3 contains 18 residues. J lost 1 base, V lost 4 bases, and 6 bases had no gene match. Looked up from germline, CDR1 is LGHNA and CDR2 is YNFKEQ. The CDR3 loop reads CASSPRTSGSLNTGELFF. Here the CDR3 DNA reads TGTGCCAGCAGCCCGCGGACTAGCGGGAGCTTGAACACCGGGGAGCTGTTTTTT.

This clonotype was recorded a few times. This sequence joins TRBV27 and TRBJ2-3, with 8 nucleotides matching TRBD2. The CDR3 has 14 residues. The germline V gene encodes CDR1 MNHEY and CDR2 SMNVEV (reference sequence). Trimming took 3 bases from V and 5 from J; bases not matched to a gene: 4. The CDR3 sequence: CASSFGAGVDTQYF. The CDR3 DNA is TGTGCCAGCAGTTTTGGAGCGGGAGTAGATACGCAGTATTTT.

V and J are TRBV30 and TRBJ2-7; 10 nucleotides align to TRBD1. The V segment lost 8 bases and the J segment 4 bases; nucleotides outside the gene matches: 8. The CDR3 length is 13 residues. Germline V CDR1 and CDR2: GTSNPN, SVGIG (reference sequence). CDR3 amino acids: CATSGTGEYEQYF. CDR3 bases: TGTGCCACCTCCGGGACAGGGGAATACGAGCAGTACTTC.

The chain carries TRBV5-5 and TRBJ1-5; TRBD1 is a possible D gene (5 bases). CDR1 SGHKS and CDR2 YYEKEE come from the germline V gene (reference sequence). CDR3 length: 14 amino acids. V shed 5 bases and J shed 7 bases, with 16 bases lying between them. CDR3 in DNA: TGTGCCAGCAGTCCCCGGAGCGAGGGGCAGCCCCAGCATTTT. Protein product: CASSPRSEGQPQHF. Together with reference TRBV5-5 and TRBJ1-5, the CDR3 gives the full variable domain: DAGVTQSPTHLIKTRGQQVTLRCSPISGHKSVSWYQQVLGQGPQFIFQYYEKEERGRGNFPDRFSARQFPNYSSELNVNALLLGDSALYLCASSPRSEGQPQHFGDGTRLSIL.